This T cell receptor (beta chain) was identified in a study of blood T cell repertoires in COVID-19. Study-wide background: T cells, B-cell-depleted T cells, or PBMCs provided the cDNA or gDNA that served as material.

Germline-derived CDR1 and CDR2 are MNHNY and SVGAGI (reference sequence). CDR3 length: 15 residues. V shed 8 bases and J 2 bases; nucleotides not matched to a gene: 10. Authors' data handling: Reference gene primer amplification in the assay estimated nucleated cell counts. Libraries were prepared by immunoSEQ multiplex PCR; TCRdb keeps only in-frame clonotypes and omits some of them. The V and J calls and clone size come from that table; D and trimming were worked out from the DNA. The sample lists about 240,000 clones, about 88% occurring once. Sequenced input: peripheral blood. The chain links TRBV6-6 to TRBJ2-3, with TRBD1 identical over 7 bases. This TCR was sampled from a woman aged 70 to 79 with active or convalescent COVID-19. CDR3 loop: CASHPTGDNTDTQYF. The DNA for the CDR3 is TGTGCCAGCCACCCAACAGGGGACAACACAGATACGCAGTATTTT.